Below, 31 T cell receptor beta chains from the same sample are listed, as sequenced in a study of T-cell reconstitution after alpha-beta-depleted transplantation in children (dated by TCRdb to the mid-2010s). Reading the label with the study, this specimen's treatment or condition is: allogeneic hematopoietic cell transplantation with graft depleted of TCRalphabeta T cells and CD19 B cells. Library construction relied on PCR. TCRdb names Illumina HiSeq 2500 as the instrument used. TCR library preparation used molecular barcoding, with unique molecular identifiers applied to normalize quantification of the TCRbeta repertoire. The public reads were quality trimmed at Q25 with fastp and then assembled into clones with MiXCR by TCRdb, keeping productive beta chains. Each CDR3 protein gets just one entry, which takes the most common genes and DNA from the rows behind it. The sample includes roughly 790,000 distinct CDR3 sequences, with under 20% observed a single time. About 5% of the sample comes from the top ten.

The sequences come from PBMCs, mostly from graft donor cells, collected 360 days after TCRalphabeta/CD19-depleted stem cell transplant. These receptors were obtained from a male patient younger than 18 who had a stem cell transplant for acute lymphoblastic leukemia, so the T cells may come from the graft donor.

This clonotype was recorded at least ten times. V usage is TRBV6-5 and J usage is TRBJ1-5; D is ambiguous. Trimming shortened V by 6 bases and J by 7 bases, and 13 bases separated the two germline ends. The CDR3 length is 13 residues. CDR1 is MNHEY, CDR2 SVGAGI, per germline. The CDR3 nucleotides are TGTGCCAGCAGCGCCTTCGTTCACCAGCCCCAGCATTTT. It yields the protein CASSAFVHQPQHF.

The table lists this clonotype with a few counts. The chain carries TRBV25-1 and TRBJ2-2, with 7 bases aligning to TRBD2. Germline loops: CDR1 MGHDK, CDR2 SYGVNS. Trimming at V came to 5 bases and at J to 5 bases, leaving 5 bases not matched to a gene. CDR3 size: 14 residues. CDR3 bases: TGTGCCAGCAGTCCGATCGGGAGGACCGGGGAGCTGTTTTTT. Residues: CASSPIGRTGELFF.

J is TRBJ2-4 and V is TRBV4-2; 7 bases agree with TRBD1. Unmatched junction bases numbered 6, after V lost 0 bases and J lost 1 base. The CDR3 is 17 amino acids. Germline values: CDR1 LGHNA, CDR2 YNFKEQ. This CDR3 is CASSQDLPTGAKNIQYF. CDR3 coding DNA: TGTGCCAGCAGCCAAGATTTACCGACAGGGGCCAAAAACATTCAGTACTTC.

This clonotype has just a few counts. The chain uses TRBV18 and TRBJ2-3, with unresolved D. The CDR3 is 14 amino acids. From germline, CDR1 is KGHSH and CDR2 LQKENI. The V gene lost 6 bases and the J gene lost 8 bases, with 18 bases spanning the gap. The CDR3: CASSDTTAVATQYF. The CDR3 region has the DNA TGTGCCAGCTCCGACACCACGGCAGTAGCTACGCAGTATTTT.

This clonotype was counted ten times or more. The J gene is TRBJ2-5, the V gene TRBV6-1, with a possible D match to TRBD2 (6 bases). Germline CDR1 reads MNHNS; CDR2 reads SASEGT. The CDR3 extends over 15 amino acids. The V end was cut by 0 bases, the J end by 2 bases, with 10 bases between. DNA for the CDR3: TGTGCCAGCAGTGAAGCGGACTACGAACAAGAGACCCAGTACTTC. It translates to CASSEADYEQETQYF.

This clonotype was seen only a few times. The chain has TRBV28 and TRBJ1-2, with a weak D call TRBD1 (5 bases). CDR3 length: 14 amino acids. The germline V gene encodes CDR1 MDHEN and CDR2 SYDVKM. V was clipped by 5 bases and J by 3 bases, with 13 bases between them. The CDR3 is CASSPPQGHYGYTF. The DNA of the CDR3 is TGTGCCAGCAGTCCACCCCAGGGACACTATGGCTACACCTTC.

This clonotype appeared many times. This chain connects TRBV18 to TRBJ2-2; perhaps TRBD1 as D (5 bases). V lost 2 bases to trimming and J lost 1 base, with 8 bases between them. The germline V gene encodes CDR1 KGHSH and CDR2 LQKENI. The CDR3 consists of 15 residues. As DNA, the CDR3 is TGTGCCAGCTCACCAAGGGGCCTGAACACCGGGGAGCTGTTTTTT. Encoded protein: CASSPRGLNTGELFF.

The J gene is TRBJ2-3, the V gene TRBV6-1, with a tentative D call TRBD1 (8 bases). Between the trimmed V and J ends, which lost 5 bases and 8 bases, there was a span of 17 bases. In germline, CDR1 is MNHNS, CDR2 SASEGT. The CDR3 totals 14 residues. CDR3 in amino acids: CASSPSTGGGTQYF. The DNA for the CDR3 is TGTGCCAGCAGTCCGTCTACAGGGGGGGGTACGCAGTATTTT.

V usage is TRBV20-1 and J usage is TRBJ1-2, with 8 bases lining up with TRBD1. The CDR3 covers 13 residues. The trim removed 5 bases at V and 4 bases at J, leaving 6 bases unmatched. Looked up from germline, CDR1 is DFQATT and CDR2 is SNEGSKA (reference sequence). CDR3 sequence (DNA): TGCAGTGCTCGTTCTACAGGGGGCTATGGCTACACCTTC. Translating gives CSARSTGGYGYTF.

The chain is built from TRBV29-1 and TRBJ1-1; D uncertain. The germline V and J ends were trimmed by 7 bases and 4 bases, with 16 bases remaining between them. The CDR3 is made up of 13 amino acids. Per germline, CDR1 SQVTM and CDR2 ANQGSEA. CDR3 in DNA: TGCAGCGACCGTCCGGACGGACTCACTGAAGCTTTCTTT. It codes for CSDRPDGLTEAFF.

This clonotype turned up a few times. The chain combines TRBV5-1 with TRBJ2-3, with 7 nucleotides matching TRBD1. The CDR3 runs to 16 residues. V shed 0 bases, J shed 3 bases, and the junction held 7 bases outside the gene matches. Germline CDR1 SGHRS, CDR2 YFSETQ. The CDR3 bases are TGCGCCAGCAGCTTGGTAAACAGGGGTGGAACAGATACGCAGTATTTT. This encodes CASSLVNRGGTDTQYF.

The rearrangement uses TRBV6-1 and TRBJ2-5; 14 nucleotides match TRBD2. CDR1 and CDR2 from the germline V gene are MNHNS and SASEGT. The V and J ends lost 4 bases and 2 bases, in that order; junction bases with no gene match: 3. The CDR3 consists of 16 residues. CDR3 DNA: TGTGCCAGCAGTGCCGGGACTAGCGGGAGACAAGAGACCCAGTACTTC. Amino acid sequence: CASSAGTSGRQETQYF.

This clonotype was counted a few times. The V gene is TRBV20-1, the J gene TRBJ1-2, with D possibly matching TRBD1 (5 bases). The CDR3 totals 15 residues. Germline assignment: CDR1 DFQATT and CDR2 SNEGSKA (reference sequence). The V gene lost 3 bases and the J gene lost 4 bases, with 18 bases spanning the gap. This CDR3 is CSASHPGSHSYGYTF. The CDR3 DNA is TGCAGTGCTAGCCACCCAGGGTCCCACAGCTATGGCTACACCTTC.

This clonotype has more than one count but fewer than ten. The V and J genes are TRBV6-2 or TRBV6-3 and TRBJ2-3; D is perhaps TRBD2 (6 bases). CDR3 length: 17 amino acids. CDR1 and CDR2 from the germline V gene are MNHEY and SVGEGT. Deletions cut 4 bases from V and 0 bases from J, with 17 bases between. The CDR3 sequence: CASSWGLAASSTDTQYF. CDR3 sequence (DNA): TGTGCCAGCAGTTGGGGTTTAGCGGCTTCTAGCACAGATACGCAGTATTTT.

J is TRBJ1-1 and V is TRBV27; 7 bases line up with TRBD1. V shed 7 bases and J 0 bases; nucleotides not matched to a gene: 8. Germline CDR1 and CDR2: MNHEY and SMNVEV (reference sequence). This CDR3 contains 15 residues. This CDR3 is CASTLGGRMNTEAFF. In DNA, the CDR3 is TGTGCCAGCACCCTAGGGGGCAGAATGAACACTGAAGCTTTCTTT.

This clonotype was seen once. The rearrangement joins TRBV7-9 to TRBJ2-1; D is possibly TRBD2 (6 bases). Trimming removed 7 bases at V and 7 bases at J, with 17 bases between. The V gene's germline CDR1 is SEHNR and CDR2 FQNEAQ (reference sequence). CDR3 length: 14 amino acids. In DNA form, the CDR3 reads TGTGCCAGCAACTCTCTTCGGGGGAAAAATGAGCAGTTCTTC. Translating gives CASNSLRGKNEQFF.

The chain has TRBV25-1 and TRBJ2-2, with TRBD2 matching over 8 bases. This CDR3 comprises 15 residues. Germline V CDR1 and CDR2: MGHDK, SYGVNS. Trimming cost V 5 bases and J 7 bases; bases outside gene matches: 9. The CDR3 coding sequence is TGTGCCAGCAGTAAGGGGACTAGGATCGACGGGGAGCTGTTTTTT. It encodes CASSKGTRIDGELFF. Full variable domain (missing parts from reference TRBV25-1 and TRBJ2-2): EADIYQTPRYLVIGTGKKITLECSQTMGHDKMYWYQQDPGMELHLIHYSYGVNSTEKGDLSSESTVSRIRTEHFPLTLESARPSHTSQYLCASSKGTRIDGELFFGEGSRLTVL.

The chain employs TRBV5-1 and TRBJ1-5; maybe TRBD1 (6 bases). With 1 base removed from V and 3 bases from J, the gap between germline ends came to 17 bases. Germline loops: CDR1 SGHRS, CDR2 YFSETQ. This CDR3 has 17 amino acids. The CDR3 DNA sequence: TGCGCCAGCAGCTTGAGAGGACCGGGGGACACCAATCAGCCCCAGCATTTT. Translating gives CASSLRGPGDTNQPQHF.

The chain couples TRBV7-9 to TRBJ2-3; no definite D call. This CDR3 is built from 15 residues. Looked up from germline, CDR1 is SEHNR and CDR2 is FQNEAQ (reference sequence). V lost 1 base, J lost 0 bases, and 8 bases lay in between. The CDR3 nucleotides read TGTGCCAGCAGCTTAGATCGGAAAAGCACAGATACGCAGTATTTT. Encoded protein: CASSLDRKSTDTQYF.

This rearrangement joins TRBV19 to TRBJ1-5; no clear D. The CDR3 length is 14 residues. The V and J ends lost 5 bases and 4 bases respectively, with 12 bases between them. Germline values: CDR1 LNHDA, CDR2 SQIVND (reference sequence). In DNA, the CDR3 is TGTGCCAGTAGTCGGGGTGATGGGAATCAGCCCCAGCATTTT. This translates into CASSRGDGNQPQHF.

The J gene is TRBJ2-1, the V gene TRBV2; possibly TRBD1 or TRBD2 for D (5 bases each). This CDR3 has 14 amino acids. Per germline, CDR1 SNHLY and CDR2 FYNNEI. Trimming removed 7 bases at V and 10 bases at J, with 20 bases between. CDR3 DNA: TGTGCCAGCACTCCCGGGACGCTCTATTTAGAGCAGTTCTTC. As protein: CASTPGTLYLEQFF.

The genes are TRBV19 and TRBJ2-7; 8 bases are shared with TRBD2. V lost 5 bases, J lost 0 bases, and 6 bases stayed unmatched. The CDR3 is 15 amino acids. The germline CDR1 and CDR2 sequences are LNHDA and SQIVND (reference sequence). CDR3 loop: CASSRPGGSSYEQYF. In DNA, the CDR3 is TGTGCCAGTAGTCGTCCGGGAGGGAGCTCCTACGAGCAGTACTTC.

This clonotype showed up just once. The rearrangement links TRBV12-3 or TRBV12-4 to TRBJ2-7; D may match TRBD1 or TRBD2 (5 bases each). The CDR3 covers 15 residues. The germline V and J ends were trimmed by 5 bases and 0 bases, with 14 bases remaining between them. DNA of the CDR3: TGTGCCAGCAGTATTAGGGCTGGGGGCTCCTACGAGCAGTACTTC. Its protein product is CASSIRAGGSYEQYF.

In DNA, the CDR3 is TGTGCCAGCAGCTTCCCTTTCCTTACAGGGGAAAAGCAGTACTTC. Amino acid sequence: CASSFPFLTGEKQYF. This chain links TRBV7-8 with TRBJ2-7, with 7 bases aligning to TRBD1. The V and J ends lost 3 bases and 8 bases, in that order; junction bases with no gene match: 13. CDR1 is SGHVS and CDR2 is FQNEAQ in the germline V gene. The CDR3 is 15 residues long.

This clonotype came up many times. Its ends do not fully match the called genes, so a read error is possible. This chain links TRBV5-1 with TRBJ2-7; D is perhaps TRBD1 (6 bases). Per germline, CDR1 SGHRS and CDR2 YFSETQ. CDR3 size: 14 residues. CDR3 protein: CASSLGGHSYEQYF. In DNA form, the CDR3 reads TGTGCCAGCAGTTTAGGGGGACACTCCTACGAGCAGTACTTC. The full variable domain, completed using reference TRBV5-1 and TRBJ2-7, is KAGVTQTPRYLIKTRGQQVTLSCSPISGHRSVSWYQQTPGQGLQFLFEYFSETQRNKGNFPGRFSGRQFSNSRSEMNVSTLELGDSALYLCASSLGGHSYEQYFGPGTRLTVT.

The chain is built from TRBV4-1 and TRBJ2-5; 8 bases line up with TRBD2. This CDR3 is 14 amino acids long. V was clipped by 4 bases and J by 4 bases; unmatched bases: 5. Per the germline V gene, CDR1 is MGHRA and CDR2 is YSYEKL. The CDR3 DNA sequence: TGCGCCAGCAGCCCGCCCGGGACTAGAGAGACCCAGTACTTC. Its translation: CASSPPGTRETQYF.

The chain's CDR3 is CASSKGDYRDADTQYF. For the CDR3, the DNA is TGCGCCAGCAGCAAGGGGGACTATCGGGACGCAGATACGCAGTATTTT. The chain joins TRBV5-1 to TRBJ2-3; D may be TRBD2 (7 bases). In germline, CDR1 is SGHRS, CDR2 YFSETQ. The germline V and J ends were trimmed by 4 bases and 4 bases, with 19 bases remaining between them. The CDR3 is 16 residues long.

The V gene is TRBV20-1, the J gene TRBJ2-7; possibly TRBD1 for D (5 bases). This CDR3 region has 13 residues. The V end was cut by 4 bases, the J end by 4 bases, with 14 bases between. Germline V gene data show CDR1 as DFQATT and CDR2 as SNEGSKA (reference sequence). DNA for the CDR3: TGCAGTGCTAAGACCCCAGGGAAGTACGAGCAGTACTTC. It translates to CSAKTPGKYEQYF.

This clonotype was observed many times. The chain couples TRBV20-1 to TRBJ2-1; no reliable D call. From germline, CDR1 is DFQATT and CDR2 SNEGSKA (reference sequence). The CDR3 is made up of 16 amino acids. V dropped 1 base and J dropped 2 bases, with 15 bases sitting between them. The CDR3 sequence is CSARVGFPRTYNEQFF. The CDR3 nucleotides are TGCAGTGCTAGAGTGGGTTTCCCCCGGACCTACAATGAGCAGTTCTTC.

There are many counts of this clonotype. The V gene is TRBV12-3 or TRBV12-4, the J gene TRBJ2-7; D may be TRBD2 (6 bases). Trimming took 5 bases from V and 6 from J, leaving 14 bases between them. The CDR3 has 13 amino acids. The chain's CDR3 is CASSPGWGVEQYF. CDR3 DNA sequence: TGTGCCAGCAGTCCCGGGTGGGGGGTCGAGCAGTACTTC.

This clonotype showed up many times. The V gene is TRBV12-3 or TRBV12-4, the J gene TRBJ2-1; D is uncertain. The V and J ends lost 6 bases and 5 bases respectively, with 8 bases between them. This CDR3 comprises 12 residues. The DNA for the CDR3 is TGTGCCAGCAGCCCCTCGGACAATGAGCAGTTCTTC. Translated, it gives CASSPSDNEQFF.